This TCR beta chain was sequenced during a study of identical twins. One entry per CDR3 protein results from TCRdb running MiXCR on the 5' RACE reads. Counted here are 220,000 or so distinct CDR3 sequences, roughly 7% occurring once; the ten biggest clones make up more than 3%. Study-wide results and caveats: It was cross-sectional statistical analysis, not following the same donors, that the conclusions relied on.

This clonotype showed up many times. Its antigen is currently unknown. The germline V and J ends were trimmed by 1 base and 0 bases, with 10 bases remaining between them. The CDR3 is 16 residues long. Germline CDR1 MDHEN, CDR2 SYDVKM. These same records also appear under a second study, on yellow fever vaccine responses in identical twins. That work adds: It has been reported that, in twins, the vaccine T cell response seemed partly convergent and partly personalized.

V gene TRBV28 combines with J gene TRBJ1-5; D gene unclear. The sequence came from a woman under 30 in good health. Input material: memory (CD45RO+) T cells sorted from blood. The CDR3 nucleotides are TGTGCCAGCAGTTTATTGGGAGTCAATAGCAATCAGCCCCAGCATTTT. This codes for CASSLLGVNSNQPQHF.